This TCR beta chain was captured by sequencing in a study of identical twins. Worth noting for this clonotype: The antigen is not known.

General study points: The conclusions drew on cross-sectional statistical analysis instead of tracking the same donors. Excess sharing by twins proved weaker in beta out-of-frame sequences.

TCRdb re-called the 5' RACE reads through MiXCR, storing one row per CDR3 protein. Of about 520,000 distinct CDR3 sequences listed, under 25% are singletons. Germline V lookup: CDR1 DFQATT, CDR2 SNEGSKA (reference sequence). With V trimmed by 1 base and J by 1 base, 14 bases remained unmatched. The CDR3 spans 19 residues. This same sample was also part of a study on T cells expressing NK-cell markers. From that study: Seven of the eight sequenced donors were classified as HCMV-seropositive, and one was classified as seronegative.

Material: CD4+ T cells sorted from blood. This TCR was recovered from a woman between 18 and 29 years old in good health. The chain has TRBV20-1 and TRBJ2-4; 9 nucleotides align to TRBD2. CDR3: CSARVRGGASGLAKNIQYF. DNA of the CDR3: TGCAGTGCTAGAGTGCGCGGGGGGGCCAGCGGCCTGGCCAAAAACATTCAGTACTTC.